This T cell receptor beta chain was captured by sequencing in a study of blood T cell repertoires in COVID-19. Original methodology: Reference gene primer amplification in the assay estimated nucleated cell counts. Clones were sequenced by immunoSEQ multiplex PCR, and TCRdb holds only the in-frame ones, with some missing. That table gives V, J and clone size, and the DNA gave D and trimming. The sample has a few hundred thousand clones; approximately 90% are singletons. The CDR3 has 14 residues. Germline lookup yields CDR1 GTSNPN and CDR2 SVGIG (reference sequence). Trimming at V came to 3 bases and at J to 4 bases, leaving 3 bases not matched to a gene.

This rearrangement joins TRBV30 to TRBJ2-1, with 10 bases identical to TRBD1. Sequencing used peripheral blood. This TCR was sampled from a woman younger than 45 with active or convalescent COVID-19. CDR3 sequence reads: CAWRGDRGYNEQFF. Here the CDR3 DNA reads TGTGCCTGGAGGGGGGACAGGGGATACAATGAGCAGTTCTTC.